This T cell receptor (beta chain) stems from a study of cytomegalovirus exposure and HLA in healthy donors (dated by TCRdb to about 2017). Some background on the complete study: In an earlier analysis of around 540 of the donors, roughly 300 Gb of sequence data and 117 million unique TCR beta sequences from 180 million or so T cells were reported. An early release covering approximately 600 HLA-typed donors comprised roughly 300 gigabases of sequencing data and tens of millions of unique TCR sequences. Of the roughly 390 genotyped donors, about 84% fell in the genetic ancestry cluster associated with self-reported Caucasian donors. The study aimed to test whether signatures of past pathogen exposure could be identified by cataloging public T cell receptors. The study used immunosequencing to profile the T cell repertoires of approximately 690 subjects and linked those repertoires to cytomegalovirus serostatus. A separate validation cohort of some 130 different subjects was used in addition to the roughly 640-subject first cohort. To predict cytomegalovirus infection status, the study combined high-throughput TCR immunosequencing, statistical association of individual TCRs with disease status, and machine learning. A later analysis re-analyzed previously published TCR beta repertoires from 550 to 700 donors and added high-resolution HLA genotyping to study TCR occurrence patterns. Rather than using new phenotypic data, the later analysis identified candidate immune exposures from TCR beta sequences and from how often those sequences occurred across donors. In an earlier analysis of 587 of the donors, high-throughput TCR beta sequencing was used to judge whether each TCR beta V gene segment behaved as functional or pseudogenic. Alongside the repertoire data, information on donor age, sex, ethnicity and CMV serostatus was compiled. Genome-wide SNP genotypes for about 65% of the roughly 670 donors were used in a later genetic analysis, which treated that subset as a discovery cohort. Every repertoire in the discovery cohort had been generated on one and the same sequencing platform. HLA typing covered class I and class II loci at four-digit resolution. Typing coverage varied by locus: 629-630 donors for A, B, C, DRB1 and DQB1; roughly 500 for DQA1; more than 600 for DPA1; roughly 450 for DPB1. Roughly 5 DR-DQ haplotypes were treated as single units for association and clustering because of strong linkage in the cohort. Across under 500 genotyped donors of the cohort, an average of roughly 250,000 unique TCR beta nucleotide sequences per donor were sequenced, and 15% to 20% of those sequences were non-productive.

Overall study outcomes, separate from this receptor: Because counts were too low, roughly 17 rarely observed V segments, including chromosome 9 orphons, were left out of the earlier analysis of 587 of the donors. Three of the identified cytomegalovirus-associated TCR beta chains were confirmed in vitro to be specific for cytomegalovirus antigens. Compared with equally common non-associated chains, HLA-associated TCR beta chains in a later analysis were more clonally expanded and had lower generation probabilities. A later analysis found that most CMV-associated TCR beta chains appeared HLA-restricted, with HLA associations seemingly driven largely by CMV exposure. The cohort was sequenced for TCR beta chains only, and without alpha or paired-chain data the features that could be detected were limited. The authors suggested that the approach could potentially be extended to other disease states and immunological phenotypes. The study listed approximately 160 TCR beta chains as associated with cytomegalovirus. In a later analysis, several top co-occurrence clusters were reported to appear linked to parvovirus B19, influenza, CMV and Epstein-Barr virus. Roughly uniform sequencing depth across donors was assumed in presence/absence analyses, although this assumption may not hold. In both the original and validation cohorts, the classifier was reported to diagnose cytomegalovirus status with high specificity and sensitivity. A further reported finding was that TCR beta sequences accurately predicted the HLA-A and HLA-B alleles for most subjects in the first cohort. In a later genetic analysis, a missense DCLRE1C variant was associated with V-gene and J-gene trimming of TCR beta chains, and the association was replicated in an independent cohort. For the cohort, immune exposure information was limited to CMV serostatus. Because HLA typing was unavailable for some donors at each locus, only the typed subset was used in association tests. A cluster of highly shared sequence variants was judged likely to represent a technical artifact of the sequencing pipeline. Assigning TCR associations to individual alleles was difficult when HLA alleles, especially DR and DQ, strongly co-occurred. Linkage disequilibrium might explain the correlated functional status among segregating V segments, but an unknown experimental factor could not be ruled out. Most TCR sequences were seen in very few donors, while some public TCRs were found in many individuals. In a later analysis, the rate of TCR association differed among HLA loci, with DRB1 alleles having the most associated TCRs and HLA-C alleles having the fewest. Broadly in line with IMGT annotations, most TCR beta V segments showed up in productive rearrangements about 87% or about 30% of the time in an earlier analysis of some 590 of the donors. At a false discovery rate of 0.05, a later analysis linked 15,000 to 20,000 TCR beta sequences to specific HLA alleles. According to a later genetic analysis, donors in an Asian-associated ancestry cluster had fewer N-insertions in productive TCRs than the roughly 700-donor mean.

The table lists this clone with a count of one. There is no known antigen for this receptor. No base-level quality is on record; no much larger clone is a single base apart. In total, roughly 670 healthy bone marrow donors made up the cohort. At the time of sampling, all cohort members were nominally healthy, though unrecorded immune exposures were likely present. The donor was CMV seronegative and was included in the group of under 450 seronegative cohort members. Every donor gave a peripheral blood sample, and the peripheral blood mononuclear cells from that sample were used for TCR beta sequencing. The Qiagen DNeasy Blood Extraction Kit was used to extract genomic DNA from the blood cell samples. Receptor libraries were prepared by the immunoSEQ multiplex PCR assay. A mixture of 60 forward primers for TCR Vbeta segments and 13 reverse primers for TCR Jbeta segments was used in the multiplex PCR. The CDR3 region of rearranged TCR beta genes was amplified from genomic DNA by a multiplex PCR assay. Amplified TCR beta libraries were sequenced as 87-base-pair reads on the Illumina HiSeq System. The original methods were these. A later analysis tallied tens of millions of unique TCR beta chains across the approximately 670 repertoires, and some 10 million of those chains were shared by two or more donors. Raw reads were error-corrected and collapsed into unique sequences by a nearest-neighbor algorithm in which closely related sequences were merged to remove PCR and sequencing errors. V, D and J gene segments were assigned by aligning CDR3 sequences to IMGT reference sequences. For a sequence to be retained, at least a six-nucleotide match to both a V gene segment and a J gene segment was required. Rearrangements were called productive when the CDR3 lacked stop codons and stayed in frame with V and J; all others were non-productive. CDR3 was defined according to IMGT convention as the region running from the second conserved V-encoded cysteine to the conserved J-encoded phenylalanine. The earlier analysis of about 640 of the donors excluded any sequence lacking an unambiguous match to a single V gene segment. In an earlier analysis of several hundred of the donors, V segments were called functional above 56.7% productive rearrangements and were called segregating when the between-donor standard deviation exceeded 5%. A statistical classification framework was developed to diagnose cytomegalovirus status using the catalog of TCR beta chain sequences. A later analysis assigned V and J genes by comparing TCR nucleotide sequences with IMGT/GENE-DB human TR gene sequences. In a later analysis, CDR3 sequences and most-parsimonious VDJ recombination scenarios were assigned using the TCRdist pipeline. In a later analysis, every TCR beta chain was defined by the combination of its CDR3 amino acid sequence and its V-gene family, and reads without a unique V-gene family were dropped. As a way to deal with suspected cross-contamination and a sequencing artifact, a later analysis dropped 450 to 600 nucleotide sequences that were highly shared and had low generation probability. A later analysis calculated a clonal expansion index for each public chain from normalized within-repertoire ranks of inferred template counts. In a later analysis, generation probabilities were computed using a VDJ recombination model fitted to out-of-frame rearrangements, and the results were checked against IGoR. In a later analysis, hypergeometric tests were used to score TCR-TCR, TCR-HLA and TCR-CMV co-occurrence, with a repertoire-size bias correction applied to TCR pairs. To estimate false discovery rates, a later analysis permuted the HLA or CMV assignments 20 times. A later analysis grouped co-occurring TCRs with DBSCAN, adding TCRdist sequence similarity when clustering within HLA-allele-positive subsets. Co-occurrence clustering excluded repertoires with fewer than 30,000 or more than 120,000 public chains, plus five with anomalous nucleotide sharing. TCRdb took over this immuneACCESS table, retaining in-frame rearrangements with V and J assigned. Such tables are incomplete; in checked studies, under half of the missing clones stem from an unresolved V gene, and the remainder is unexplained. Clone size and V and J calls were adopted from that table, with D and trimming inferred from the DNA. The sample table lists 200,000 to 250,000 clones, roughly four fifths of them with a count of one. Around 0.57% of the sample is in the top ten clones.

This clonotype was obtained from a middle-aged woman in good health and CMV-seronegative. Sequences were obtained from PBMCs.

The CDR3 here reads CASSSQGQFNQPQHF. The base sequence is TGTGCCAGCAGCTCACAGGGTCAATTCAATCAGCCCCAGCATTTT. Recombination connected TRBV7-9 to TRBJ1-5; the D segment could be TRBD1, given 6 matching bases. V and J are truncated by 4 bases and 3 bases respectively, leaving an intervening sequence of 13 bases. Spanning cysteine to phenylalanine, the CDR3 consists of 15 amino acids. The read is trimmed to its CDR3 DNA, 45 bases read in frame from base 1. The germline V gene (reference sequence) provides CDR1 SEHNR and CDR2 FQNEAQ.